The 8 T cell receptor beta chains presented below share a single source sample, sequenced in a study of PD-L1 blockade in urothelial cancer. The assay was immunoSEQ multiplex PCR, and TCRdb's table has in-frame clones only and misses some. The sample contains roughly 56,000 clones, about four fifths of which appear only once. The specimen was PBMCs, collected around atezolizumab (anti-PD-L1) treatment. The receptors stem from a man aged 65 to 79 with urothelial cancer.

The rearrangement joins TRBV19 to TRBJ2-5, with D perhaps matching TRBD2 (6 bases). The CDR3 covers 13 residues. V was shortened by 6 bases and J by 1 base, with 9 bases between the two germline ends. Germline V gene sequence: CDR1 LNHDA, CDR2 SQIVND (reference sequence). CDR3 nucleotides: TGTGCCAGTAGCCCGGGACTCCAAGAGACCCAGTACTTC. It encodes CASSPGLQETQYF.

The V call is TRBV28, the J call TRBJ1-1; TRBD1 aligns across 7 bases. V was clipped by 8 bases and J by 5 bases; unmatched bases: 11. The CDR3 runs to 14 residues. CDR1 is MDHEN and CDR2 is SYDVKM in the germline V gene. The CDR3 nucleotides are TGTGCCAGCGAGGGACAGTTCGAAAGTACTGAAGCTTTCTTT. It translates to CASEGQFESTEAFF.

This chain uses TRBV4-1 with TRBJ2-4, with unresolved D. The CDR3 length is 16 residues. The ends were cut back, 1 base at V and 2 bases at J, with 12 bases in the middle. Per the germline V gene, CDR1 is MGHRA and CDR2 is YSYEKL. Here the CDR3 reads CASSQALVSTKNIQYF. CDR3 bases: TGCGCCAGCAGCCAAGCCTTAGTATCCACCAAAAACATTCAGTACTTC.

V is TRBV10-3 and J is TRBJ2-5; 11 bases are shared with TRBD2. The CDR3 extends over 16 amino acids. Looked up from germline, CDR1 is ENHRY and CDR2 is SYGVKD. Trimming at V came to 2 bases and at J to 5 bases, leaving 7 bases not matched to a gene. DNA for the CDR3: TGTGCCATCAGTGAGGCGGTGACTAGCGGGAAGGAGACCCAGTACTTC. Its translation: CAISEAVTSGKETQYF.

This clone was picked up one time. The chain has TRBV18 and TRBJ1-2; the D is unclear. Germline CDR1 reads KGHSH; CDR2 reads LQKENI. This CDR3 has 12 residues. Trimming removed 6 bases at V and 6 bases at J, with 11 bases between. The CDR3 bases are TGTGCCAGCTCTTATCGGGGTGATGGCTACACCTTC. Protein sequence: CASSYRGDGYTF.

To note about this clone: An end of the junction differs from the germline gene, which may be a read error. V is TRBV7-7 and J is TRBJ2-3, with TRBD2 matching 7 bases. CDR3 length: 15 residues. Per germline, CDR1 SSHAT and CDR2 FNYEAQ (reference sequence). The CDR3, as DNA: TGTGCTAGCAGCTTAGGTCGGGGGGTTACAGATACGCAGTATTTT. This gives the protein CASSLGRGVTDTQYF.

This clone was detected a few times. The chain has TRBV12-5 and TRBJ2-3, with TRBD2 as a possible D gene (6 bases). CDR1 is LGHNT, CDR2 FRNRAP, per germline. This CDR3 region has 17 residues. V was shortened by 0 bases and J by 7 bases, with 20 bases between the two germline ends. CDR3 loop: CASGLVLPGVERYTQYF. The DNA for the CDR3 is TGTGCTAGTGGTTTGGTACTCCCGGGAGTGGAGAGATATACGCAGTATTTT.

The chain uses TRBV2 and TRBJ2-1; D may be TRBD2 (8 bases). The CDR3 has 13 amino acids. Germline V gene data show CDR1 as SNHLY and CDR2 as FYNNEI. Deletions cut 5 bases from V and 14 bases from J, with 19 bases between. Here the CDR3 reads CASSIEISGTEFF. The DNA for the CDR3 is TGTGCCAGCAGTATCGAAATTAGCGGGACAGAGTTCTTC.